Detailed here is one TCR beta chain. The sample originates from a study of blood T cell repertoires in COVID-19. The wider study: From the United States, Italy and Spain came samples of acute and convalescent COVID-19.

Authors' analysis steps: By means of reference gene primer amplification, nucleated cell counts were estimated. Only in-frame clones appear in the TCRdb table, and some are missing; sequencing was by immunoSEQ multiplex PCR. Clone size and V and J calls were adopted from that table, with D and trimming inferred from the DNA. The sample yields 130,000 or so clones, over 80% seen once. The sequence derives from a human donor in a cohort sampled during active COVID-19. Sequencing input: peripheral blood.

The CDR3 reads CASSLGRTGGPSYNEQFF. In DNA, the CDR3 is TGTGCCAGCAGCTTAGGTCGGACAGGGGGACCCTCCTACAATGAGCAGTTCTTC. The chain recombines TRBV7-9 with TRBJ2-1; 10 bases map to TRBD1. CDR1 is SEHNR, CDR2 FQNEAQ, per germline (reference sequence). This CDR3 is built from 18 residues. Losses at the gene ends were 1 base for V and 0 bases for J; bases not matched to a gene: 6.